What follows are 4 T cell receptor beta chains derived from one specimen sequenced in a study of blood T cell repertoires in COVID-19. Repertoires were generated with immunoSEQ multiplex PCR, while TCRdb's copy carries only in-frame clones and drops some. Altogether approximately 110,000 clones are present, around 74% being singletons, with the ten largest covering roughly 21%. The source material was peripheral blood. The receptors were gathered from a woman aged 70 to 79 with acute or convalescent COVID-19.

The CDR3 region has the DNA TGTGCCAGCAGCTTCCTCCGACTAGCGGACACAGATACGCAGTATTTT. Its translation: CASSFLRLADTDTQYF. The chain has TRBV11-2 and TRBJ2-3; 9 nucleotides line up with TRBD2. CDR3 length: 16 residues. Looked up from germline, CDR1 is SGHAT and CDR2 is FQNNGV. J lost 2 bases, V lost 3 bases, and 6 bases had no gene match.

CDR3 residues: CASSQQGAGANVLTF. For the CDR3, the DNA is TGTGCCAGCAGTCAACAGGGGGCCGGGGCCAACGTCCTGACTTTC. This rearrangement joins TRBV2 to TRBJ2-6; 9 nucleotides match TRBD1. Germline loops: CDR1 SNHLY, CDR2 FYNNEI. The CDR3 is made up of 15 amino acids. V lost 5 bases to trimming and J lost 4 bases; unmatched junction nucleotides: 3.

The CDR3 sequence: CAISELPDRNTEAFF. CDR3 nucleotide sequence: TGTGCCATCAGTGAACTCCCGGACAGGAACACTGAAGCTTTCTTT. The J gene is TRBJ1-1, the V gene TRBV10-3; possible D gene TRBD1, 6 bases. Germline CDR1 reads ENHRY; CDR2 reads SYGVKD. Trimming stripped 3 bases from V and 1 base from J, with 12 bases between. The CDR3 extends over 15 amino acids.

The chain employs TRBV11-2 and TRBJ1-1; a weak D match, TRBD1 (5 bases). Trimming stripped 4 bases from V and 6 bases from J, with 15 bases between. The CDR3 spans 14 residues. CDR1 is SGHAT and CDR2 is FQNNGV in the germline V gene. The CDR3 spells CASSSFTGTAEAFF. The DNA of the CDR3 is TGTGCCAGCAGCTCGTTCACAGGTACTGCTGAAGCTTTCTTT.